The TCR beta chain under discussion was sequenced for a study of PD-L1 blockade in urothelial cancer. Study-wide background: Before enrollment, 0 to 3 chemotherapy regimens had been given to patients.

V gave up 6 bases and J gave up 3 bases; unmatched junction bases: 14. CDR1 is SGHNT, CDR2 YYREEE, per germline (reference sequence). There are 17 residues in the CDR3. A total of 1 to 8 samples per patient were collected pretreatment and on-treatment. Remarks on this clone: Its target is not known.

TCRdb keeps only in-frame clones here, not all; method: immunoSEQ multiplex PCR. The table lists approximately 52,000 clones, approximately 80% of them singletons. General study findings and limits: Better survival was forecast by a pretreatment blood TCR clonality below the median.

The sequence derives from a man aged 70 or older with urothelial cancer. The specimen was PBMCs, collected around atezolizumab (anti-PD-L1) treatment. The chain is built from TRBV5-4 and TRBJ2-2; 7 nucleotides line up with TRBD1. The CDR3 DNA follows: TGTGCCAGCACGCATGGACCCCGGGACAGCTACACCGGGGAGCTGTTTTTT. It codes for CASTHGPRDSYTGELFF.